This T cell receptor (beta chain) originates from a study of early stage breast cancer tumors. Assay: immunoSEQ multiplex PCR; the TCRdb copy retains only in-frame clones and omits some. The sample records tens of thousands of clones, approximately 80% being singletons. The CDR3 runs 15 residues. The germline V gene encodes CDR1 MNHEY and CDR2 SMNVEV (reference sequence). The V gene end was trimmed by 6 bases and the J gene end by 4 bases; junction bases not matched to a gene: 11. V is TRBV27 and J is TRBJ1-2; 7 nucleotides line up with TRBD1. The sequence derives from a person aged 50-59 years with breast cancer. Specimen: blood. CDR3 loop: CASRPVGQILYGYTF. The CDR3 bases are TGTGCCAGCAGGCCCGTGGGACAGATCCTCTATGGCTACACCTTC.